This T cell receptor beta chain was retrieved from a study of blood T cell repertoires in COVID-19. This CDR3 has 14 amino acids. V was cut by 0 bases and J by 3 bases, with 6 bases left in between. Sequencing used immunoSEQ multiplex PCR; TCRdb keeps in-frame clones, though not all of them. The profile shows 300,000 to 350,000 clones, roughly 86% of them singletons. The material sequenced was PBMCs or T cells enriched from blood (not recorded which). The sequence was obtained from a woman between 18 and 30 years old who had recovered from COVID-19. V is TRBV5-3 and J is TRBJ1-4; unclear D gene. TRBV5-3 is assigned to the ORF class and has an uncertain function. Here the CDR3 reads CARSLAWPNEKLFF. The CDR3 nucleotides are TGTGCCAGAAGCTTGGCCTGGCCTAATGAAAAACTGTTTTTT.